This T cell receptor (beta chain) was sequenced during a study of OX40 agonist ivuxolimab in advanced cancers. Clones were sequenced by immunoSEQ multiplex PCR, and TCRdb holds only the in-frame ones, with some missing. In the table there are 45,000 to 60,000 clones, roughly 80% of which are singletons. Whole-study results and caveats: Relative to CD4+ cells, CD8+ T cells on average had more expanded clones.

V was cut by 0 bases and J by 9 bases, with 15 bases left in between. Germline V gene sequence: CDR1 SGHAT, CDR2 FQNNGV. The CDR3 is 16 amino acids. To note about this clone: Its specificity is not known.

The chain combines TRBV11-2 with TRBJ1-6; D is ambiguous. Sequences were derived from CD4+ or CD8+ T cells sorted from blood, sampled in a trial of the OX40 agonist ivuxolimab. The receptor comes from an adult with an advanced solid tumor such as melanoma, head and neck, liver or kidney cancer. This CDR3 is CASSLDLASLGSPLHF. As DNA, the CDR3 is TGTGCCAGCAGCTTAGATCTGGCCAGTTTAGGTTCACCCCTCCACTTT.